Listed here are 8 T cell receptor beta chains from one sample, sequenced in a study of cytomegalovirus exposure and HLA in healthy donors. Researchers ran the PCR with 60 Vbeta and 13 Jbeta primers. TCRdb keeps only in-frame clones here, not all; method: immunoSEQ multiplex PCR. The data show roughly 97,000 clones, roughly three quarters seen once. The specimen sequenced was PBMCs. Receptors originate from a woman between 40 and 50 years old in good health and CMV-seronegative.

This chain connects TRBV5-4 to TRBJ2-3; TRBD2 aligns across 10 bases. The CDR3 runs to 15 residues. Losses at the gene ends were 6 bases for V and 2 bases for J; bases not matched to a gene: 6. CDR1 is SGHNT and CDR2 is YYREEE in the germline V gene (reference sequence). Here the CDR3 reads CASILAGASTDTQYF. The CDR3 DNA reads as TGTGCCAGCATCCTAGCGGGAGCCTCCACAGATACGCAGTATTTT.

The chain uses TRBV27 and TRBJ1-5; 8 bases map to TRBD1. The CDR3 runs 16 residues. V lost 5 bases and J lost 4; bases outside the gene matches: 10. Germline loops: CDR1 MNHEY, CDR2 SMNVEV (reference sequence). This CDR3 is CASSPMTGTGNQPQHF. The DNA of the CDR3 is TGTGCCAGCAGTCCTATGACCGGGACAGGTAATCAGCCCCAGCATTTT.

The gene calls are TRBV5-4 and TRBJ2-5; D uncertain. CDR3 length equals 13 residues. Germline V lookup: CDR1 SGHNT, CDR2 YYREEE (reference sequence). Trimming left V 0 bases short and J 5 bases short, with 8 bases between. As DNA, the CDR3 is TGTGCCAGCAGCTTGGTAGCTGGGGAGACCCAGTACTTC. Amino acids: CASSLVAGETQYF.

This clone was recorded once. The chain uses TRBV27 and TRBJ2-1; 8 bases match TRBD2. CDR1 is MNHEY and CDR2 is SMNVEV in the germline V gene (reference sequence). Trimming at V came to 2 bases and at J to 5 bases, leaving 8 bases not matched to a gene. The CDR3 consists of 16 residues. CDR3 coding DNA: TGTGCCAGCAGTTTAGTCGGCGGGAGGTGGGACAATGAGCAGTTCTTC. This codes for CASSLVGGRWDNEQFF.

The chain employs TRBV7-8 and TRBJ1-5; TRBD1 might be the D (6 bases). CDR3 length equals 18 residues. The V and J ends lost 2 bases and 7 bases respectively, with 24 bases between them. Germline V gene sequence: CDR1 SGHVS, CDR2 FQNEAQ. CDR3 coding DNA: TGTGCCAGCAGCTTAATAGAGGGACACGTTTTGACTGGCCAGCCCCAGCATTTT. This codes for CASSLIEGHVLTGQPQHF. The whole variable domain, remainder taken from reference TRBV7-8 and TRBJ1-5, is GAGVSQSPRYKVAKRGQDVALRCDPISGHVSLFWYQQALGQGPEFLTYFQNEAQLDKSGLPSDRFFAERPEGSVSTLKIQRTQQEDSAVYLCASSLIEGHVLTGQPQHFGDGTRLSIL.

The chain combines TRBV9 with TRBJ1-1; D might be TRBD1 (6 bases). Germline V gene data show CDR1 as SGDLS and CDR2 as YYNGEE. This CDR3 comprises 15 residues. V was clipped by 4 bases and J by 3 bases, with 16 bases between them. CDR3: CASSTTQGPYTEAFF. The CDR3 bases are TGTGCCAGCAGCACCACTCAGGGGCCCTACACTGAAGCTTTCTTT.

The DNA for the CDR3 is TGTGCCAGCAGCTTAGGCACAGGTTCCTACGAGCAGTACTTC. The encoded protein is CASSLGTGSYEQYF. The rearrangement joins TRBV7-2 to TRBJ2-7; tentatively, D is TRBD1 (5 bases). The CDR3 has 14 residues. Trimming shortened V by 1 base and J by 1 base, and 8 bases separated the two germline ends. Germline V gives CDR1 SGHTA, CDR2 FQGNSA.

This chain links TRBV28 with TRBJ1-1; 10 positions agree with TRBD1. V shed 4 bases and J 10 bases; nucleotides not matched to a gene: 6. The CDR3 has 13 amino acids. Germline CDR1 is MDHEN and CDR2 is SYDVKM. This chain's CDR3 is CASSSGQGSRAFF. The CDR3 region has the DNA TGTGCCAGCAGTTCGGGACAGGGGTCACGAGCTTTCTTT.